A selection of T cell receptor beta chains follows, all from one sample in a study of response to subunit inactivated influenza vaccine. TCRdb reanalysed the RT-PCR reads using MiXCR and keeps one entry per CDR3 protein. The sample has roughly 620,000 distinct CDR3 sequences, around 11% seen once. The same sample was also studied in work on T cells expressing NK-cell markers.

The sequences come from PBMCs from blood, collected on the day of vaccination. The receptor set was obtained from a man in his fifties who received an inactivated influenza vaccine. The conserved cysteine and the conserved F or W are not part of the CDR3 here. A D gene is named only where the DNA matches it firmly.

j_gene,d_gene,v_gene,CDR3aa
TRBJ2-3,.,TRBV7-2,ASSLDAAASTDTQY
TRBJ2-7,TRBD1,TRBV28,ASSFRTGGEQY
TRBJ1-2,.,TRBV7-2,ASSPFRAYGYT
TRBJ2-1,.,TRBV7-2,ASSIYAGNEQF
TRBJ2-5,TRBD1,TRBV29-1,SVEDRVGQETQY
TRBJ1-2,TRBD1,TRBV7-9,ASREGQGNGYT
TRBJ2-7,.,TRBV7-2,ASSSLNEQY
TRBJ1-4,.,TRBV12-3/TRBV12-4,ASSLLAGAEKLF
TRBJ2-2,.,TRBV10-1,ASRVCGVGTPGSCL
TRBJ1-2,.,TRBV5-1,ASSLSEAYGYT
TRBJ2-4,TRBD1,TRBV20-1,SAAGQGNIQY
TRBJ1-2,.,TRBV7-9,ASSQAAYGYT
TRBJ2-7,TRBD2,TRBV5-1,ASSAGGAGVYYEQY
TRBJ2-7,.,TRBV6-6,ASSYGAAYEQY
TRBJ2-7,TRBD1,TRBV2,ASCPGQGRYEQY
TRBJ1-2,.,TRBV5-1,ASSLEGSYGYT
TRBJ2-3,.,TRBV25-1,ASSELDSPTDTQY
TRBJ1-4,.,TRBV20-1,SAPAGGLFEKLF
TRBJ2-5,.,TRBV10-3,AISPGQGQTQY
TRBJ2-7,.,TRBV18,ASSPPMGTTYEQY
TRBJ1-4,.,TRBV6-2/TRBV6-3,ASSAVLRDEKLF
TRBJ1-5,.,TRBV12-3/TRBV12-4,ASSLGDDGSQPQH
TRBJ2-1,TRBD2,TRBV4-3,DSSQDPGLAGSYNEQF
TRBJ2-1,.,TRBV6-2/TRBV6-3,ASSTRTESYNEQF
TRBJ1-5,.,TRBV12-3/TRBV12-4,ASRIDTGGQPQH
TRBJ2-7,.,TRBV29-1,SVRTGSSYEQY
TRBJ2-3,.,TRBV27,ASSSPITPDSKSTDTQY
TRBJ2-2,TRBD1,TRBV12-3/TRBV12-4,ASSSTGASTGELF
TRBJ2-1,.,TRBV29-1,SVEGGADKQF
TRBJ1-5,TRBD1,TRBV20-1,SARPGQGDTRPQH
TRBJ2-7,.,TRBV7-8,ASSLPGKSYEQY
TRBJ2-1,TRBD1,TRBV10-3,AISGTGGFGEQF
TRBJ2-1,TRBD2,TRBV5-5,ASSGLLAGGVKEQF
TRBJ1-2,.,TRBV28,ASRGERVGYT
TRBJ2-5,.,TRBV11-2,ASSTGTSETQY
TRBJ1-6,.,TRBV3-1,ASRQGRGANNSPLH
TRBJ2-7,.,TRBV19,ASSGFGVSGDYEQY
TRBJ2-1,.,TRBV10-1,ASSESRVGYEQF